The sequence of this TCR beta chain was determined in a study of cytomegalovirus exposure and HLA in healthy donors. In regard to this clone: The antigen is undetermined.

Findings and limits, study-wide: Some TCR beta chains (around 160 of them) were listed as cytomegalovirus-associated. Usually a TCR sequence was rare, but some public TCRs were found in many donors. A few of the chains that were CMV-associated were confirmed in vitro to be specific for CMV antigens. Within the approximately 110 validation repertoires, first-cohort TCR clusters tended to co-occur, according to a later analysis.

The method was immunoSEQ multiplex PCR; TCRdb's version includes in-frame clones alone and lacks a portion of them. The profile shows hundreds of thousands of clones, over 65% of them singletons. The CDR3 spans 13 residues. With 2 bases removed from V and 8 bases from J, the gap between germline ends came to 12 bases. CDR1 is MNHNS and CDR2 is SASEGT in the germline V gene. This receptor was obtained from a woman aged 18-29 years in good health and CMV-seronegative. Sequences were obtained from PBMCs. The rearrangement uses TRBV6-1 and TRBJ1-2, with D hard to call. The chain's CDR3 is CASSERSSLGYTF. The CDR3 DNA sequence: TGTGCCAGCAGTGAAAGGTCCTCGTTAGGCTACACCTTC.